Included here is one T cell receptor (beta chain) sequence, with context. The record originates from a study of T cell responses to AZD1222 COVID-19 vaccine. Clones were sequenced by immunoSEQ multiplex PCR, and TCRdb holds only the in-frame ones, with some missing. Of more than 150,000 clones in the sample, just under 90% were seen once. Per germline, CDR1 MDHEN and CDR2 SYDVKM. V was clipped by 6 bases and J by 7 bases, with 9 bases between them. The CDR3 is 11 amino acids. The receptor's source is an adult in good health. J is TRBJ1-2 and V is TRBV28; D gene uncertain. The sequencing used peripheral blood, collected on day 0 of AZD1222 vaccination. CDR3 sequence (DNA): TGTGCCAGCAGCTCTTACTCTGGCTACACCTTC. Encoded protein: CASSSYSGYTF.